This T cell receptor (beta chain) was obtained from a study of blood T cell repertoires in COVID-19. There are a few counts of this clone. V lost 3 bases, J lost 1 base, and 6 bases lay in between. There are 13 residues in the CDR3. Germline loops: CDR1 MNHEY, CDR2 SMNVEV (reference sequence). Generated by immunoSEQ multiplex PCR, the TCRdb table keeps only in-frame clones and is missing some. The data contain roughly 250,000 clones, around 86% of them singletons. The clonotype was recovered from a woman in her sixties or seventies with active or convalescent COVID-19. The sequencing input was peripheral blood. The V and J genes are TRBV27 and TRBJ1-1, with D possibly matching TRBD1 (5 bases). The CDR3 sequence: CASSLGPNTEAFF. CDR3 sequence (DNA): TGTGCCAGCAGTTTGGGGCCGAACACTGAAGCTTTCTTT.